This T cell receptor (beta chain) was captured by sequencing in a study of T cells after yellow fever vaccination. For this clonotype: The target antigen is unknown.

One entry per CDR3 protein results from TCRdb running MiXCR on the 5' RACE reads. The repertoire holds about 550,000 distinct CDR3 sequences, with about a fifth as singletons. Notes on the study in general: Only a small proportion of the clonotypes turned up in both the CD4 and the CD8 compartments, likely arising from convergent recombination. By day 5 rather than day 15, the secondary response had peaked, though it was weaker. The booster response re-showed most primary clones: around 97% CD4, about 89% CD8.

V trimming: 4 bases; J trimming: 5 bases; junction bases outside the gene matches: 5. The CDR3 has 13 residues. The V gene's germline CDR1 is SEHNR and CDR2 FQNEAQ (reference sequence). The receptor was isolated from a man aged 25 to 45 who received the YFV17D yellow fever vaccine. The rearrangement joins TRBV7-9 to TRBJ2-7; 7 positions agree with TRBD1. This specimen was PBMCs, taken 15 days after the yellow fever booster vaccination. DNA of the CDR3: TGTGCCAGCAGCTCGGGACAGTCTGACGAGCAGTACTTC. This gives the protein CASSSGQSDEQYF.